What follows describes a single T cell receptor beta chain. The data belong to a study of technical replicates of blood from a few donors. Repertoires were generated with immunoSEQ multiplex PCR, while TCRdb's copy carries only in-frame clones and drops some. The table lists 60,000 to 80,000 clones, 89% of them singletons. Unmatched junction bases numbered 1, after V lost 3 bases and J lost 3 bases. This CDR3 comprises 14 residues. Per the germline V gene, CDR1 is SGHAT and CDR2 is FQNNGV. The receptor comes from a human donor in good health. Some clones in this sample may be carry-over from other donors' samples. The chain couples TRBV11-2 to TRBJ1-3; 8 positions match TRBD1. Sequences were obtained from PBMCs. CDR3 sequence: CASSFTGGGNTIYF. The CDR3 DNA sequence: TGTGCCAGCAGCTTTACAGGGGGTGGAAACACCATATATTTT.